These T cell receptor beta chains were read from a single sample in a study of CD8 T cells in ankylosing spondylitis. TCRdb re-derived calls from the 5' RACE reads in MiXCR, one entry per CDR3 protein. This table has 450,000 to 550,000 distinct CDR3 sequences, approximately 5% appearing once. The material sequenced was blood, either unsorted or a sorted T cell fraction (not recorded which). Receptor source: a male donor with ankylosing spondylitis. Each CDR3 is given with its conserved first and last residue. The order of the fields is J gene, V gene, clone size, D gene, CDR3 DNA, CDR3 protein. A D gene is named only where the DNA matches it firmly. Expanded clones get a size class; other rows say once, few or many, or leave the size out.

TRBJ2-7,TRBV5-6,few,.,TGTGCCAGCAGCTACATCCAGCGTTCCTACGAGCAGTACTTC,CASSYIQRSYEQYF
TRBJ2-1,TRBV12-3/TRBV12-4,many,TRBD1,TGTGCCAGCAGTGGGGACAGGGCCATCTCCTACAATGAGCAGTTCTTC,CASSGDRAISYNEQFF
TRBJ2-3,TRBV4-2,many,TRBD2,TGTGCCAGCAGCCCCCGGACTAGCGGGGGCTTAAGCACAGATACGCAGTATTTT,CASSPRTSGGLSTDTQYF
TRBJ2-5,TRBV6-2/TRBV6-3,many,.,TGTGCCAGCAGTTACGGGAAGCAAGAGACCCAGTACTTC,CASSYGKQETQYF
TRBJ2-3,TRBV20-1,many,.,TGCAGTCTTCCGGGACTCTATTGGGATACGCAGTATTTT,CSLPGLYWDTQYF
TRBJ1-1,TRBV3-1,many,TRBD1,TGTGCCAGCAGCCAATCGGACAGGGAGAACACTGAAGCTTTCTTT,CASSQSDRENTEAFF
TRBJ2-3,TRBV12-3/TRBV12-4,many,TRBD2,TGTGCCAGCAGTTTCCGACTAGCGGGACCAGATACGCAGTATTTT,CASSFRLAGPDTQYF
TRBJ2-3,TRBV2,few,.,TGTGCCAGCAGCACCGGAGGGGAAGATACGCAGTATTTT,CASSTGGEDTQYF
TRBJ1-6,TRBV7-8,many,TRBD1,TGTGCCAGCGGCCCGGGACAGGGGAGTTCACCCCTCCACTTT,CASGPGQGSSPLHF
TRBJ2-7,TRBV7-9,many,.,TGTGCCAGCAGCTCTACCGTGGCCCGATCCTACGAGCAGTACTTC,CASSSTVARSYEQYF
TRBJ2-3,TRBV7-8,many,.,TGTGCCAGCAGCTCTAACAATTGGGGCGCGTCTGATACGCAGTATTTT,CASSSNNWGASDTQYF
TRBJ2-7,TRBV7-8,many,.,TGTGCCAGCAGCTTAAGGGCGGGCAGCTACGAGCAGTACTTC,CASSLRAGSYEQYF
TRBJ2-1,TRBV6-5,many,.,TGTGCCAGCAGTTACTCGGGGCCCAGAAATGAGCAGTTCTTC,CASSYSGPRNEQFF
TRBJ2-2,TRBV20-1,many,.,TGCAGTGCTAGAGTGGCCCCGAGGACCGGGGAGCTGTTTTTT,CSARVAPRTGELFF
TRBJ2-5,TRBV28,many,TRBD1,TGTGCCAGCAGTTCCCGGACAGGGAGAGTTTGGGAGACCCAGTACTTC,CASSSRTGRVWETQYF
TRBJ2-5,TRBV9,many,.,TGTGCCAGCAGCCCCCGCTCCGATGGGGAGACCCAGTACTTC,CASSPRSDGETQYF
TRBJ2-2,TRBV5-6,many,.,TGTGCCAGCAGCTCTGGCCGGGAGACCGGGGAGCTGTTTTTT,CASSSGRETGELFF
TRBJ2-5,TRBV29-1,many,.,TGCAGCGTTGAGACTTGGGACTTGAAGCGGGAGACCCAGTACTTC,CSVETWDLKRETQYF
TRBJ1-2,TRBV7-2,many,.,TGTGCCAGCAGCCGGGACGGAGTCTATGGCTACACCTTC,CASSRDGVYGYTF
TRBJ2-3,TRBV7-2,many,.,TGTGCGGTGGGACAAAGGGACACAGATACGCAGTATTTT,CAVGQRDTDTQYF
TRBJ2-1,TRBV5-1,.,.,TGCGCCAGCAGCTTGGGGCGGGGTACGGGAATAGACGATGAGCAGTTCTTC,CASSLGRGTGIDDEQFF
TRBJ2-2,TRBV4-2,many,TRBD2,TGTGCCAGCAGCCAAGGCCCGGGCGGCGGGAGAGGGCACACCGGGGAGCTGTTTTTT,CASSQGPGGGRGHTGELFF
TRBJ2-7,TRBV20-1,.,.,TGCAGTGCTAGTCCCGTACAGGGTCTGGTCTACGAGCAGTACTTC,CSASPVQGLVYEQYF
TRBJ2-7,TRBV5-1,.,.,TGCGCCAGCAGCTTGCCCAGCGGCTCCTACGAGCAGTACTTC,CASSLPSGSYEQYF
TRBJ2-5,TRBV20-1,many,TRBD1,TGCAGTGCCTCCACCCACAGGGGTGGACAAGAGACCCAGTACTTC,CSASTHRGGQETQYF
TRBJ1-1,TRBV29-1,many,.,TGCAGCAGCCAGGGGCCCGAGGAAGCTTTCTTT,CSSQGPEEAFF
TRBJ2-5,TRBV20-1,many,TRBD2,TGCAGTGCTCCGGGTGGGGGGGGAAGGGAGACCCAGTACTTC,CSAPGGGGRETQYF
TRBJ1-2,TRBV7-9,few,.,TGTGCCAGCAGCTCCCCTCTAGAGGGCTATGGCTACACCTTC,CASSSPLEGYGYTF
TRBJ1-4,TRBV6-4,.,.,TGTGCCAGCAGTGACAGGGCCGGGGTGACAAATGAAAAACTGTTTTTT,CASSDRAGVTNEKLFF
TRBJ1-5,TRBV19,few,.,TGTGCCAGTGCCGACCGTAGCAATCAGCCCCAGCATTTT,CASADRSNQPQHF
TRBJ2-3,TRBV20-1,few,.,TGCTGTGCTAGATACCGGGGTTTAGCCACAGATACGCAGTATTTT,CCARYRGLATDTQYF
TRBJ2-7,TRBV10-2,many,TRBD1,TGCGCCAGCAGATCGGACAGGGACTACGAGCAGTACTTC,CASRSDRDYEQYF
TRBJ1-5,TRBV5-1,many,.,TGCGCCAGCAGCTTTGAACCCCGGGACCGACTCAATCAGCCCCAGCATTTT,CASSFEPRDRLNQPQHF
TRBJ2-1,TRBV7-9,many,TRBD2,TGTGCCAGCCGACTAGCGGGGGTGTACAATGAGCAGTTCTTC,CASRLAGVYNEQFF
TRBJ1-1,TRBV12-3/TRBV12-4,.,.,TGTGCCAGCAGTTTTAAGGGCGGGGCTGAAGCTTTCTTT,CASSFKGGAEAFF